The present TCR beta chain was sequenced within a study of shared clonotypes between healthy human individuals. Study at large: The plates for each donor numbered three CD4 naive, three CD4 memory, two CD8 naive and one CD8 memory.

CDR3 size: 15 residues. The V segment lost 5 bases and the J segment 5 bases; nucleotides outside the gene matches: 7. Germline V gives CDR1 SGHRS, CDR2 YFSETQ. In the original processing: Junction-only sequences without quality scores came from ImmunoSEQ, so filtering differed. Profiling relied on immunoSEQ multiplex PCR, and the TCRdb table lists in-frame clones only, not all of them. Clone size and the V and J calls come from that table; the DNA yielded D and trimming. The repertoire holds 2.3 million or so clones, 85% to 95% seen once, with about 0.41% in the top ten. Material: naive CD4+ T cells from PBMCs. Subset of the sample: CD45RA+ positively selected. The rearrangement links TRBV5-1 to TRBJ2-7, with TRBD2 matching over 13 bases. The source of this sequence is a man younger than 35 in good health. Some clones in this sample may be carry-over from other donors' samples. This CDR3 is CASRQLAGGQDEQYF. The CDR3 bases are TGCGCCAGCAGACAACTAGCGGGAGGGCAGGACGAGCAGTACTTC.